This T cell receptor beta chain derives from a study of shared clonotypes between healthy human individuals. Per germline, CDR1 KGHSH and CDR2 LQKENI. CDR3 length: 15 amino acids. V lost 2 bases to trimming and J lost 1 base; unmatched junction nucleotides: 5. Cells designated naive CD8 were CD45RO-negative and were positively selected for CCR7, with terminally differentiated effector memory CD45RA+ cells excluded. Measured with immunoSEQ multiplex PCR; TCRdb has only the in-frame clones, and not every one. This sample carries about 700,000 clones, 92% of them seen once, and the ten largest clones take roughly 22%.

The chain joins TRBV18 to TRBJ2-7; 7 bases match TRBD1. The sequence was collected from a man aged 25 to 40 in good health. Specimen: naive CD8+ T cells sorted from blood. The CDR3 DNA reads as TGTGCCAGCTCACCATTGGACAGGCTGTCCTACGAGCAGTACTTC. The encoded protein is CASSPLDRLSYEQYF.